The clone carrying this T cell receptor (beta chain) has ten or more counts. Its antigen remains unknown. This sample is part of a study of read filtering for tumor transcriptome and immune sequencing. Findings of the study overall: Compared with RNA-seq, IR-seq gave much higher clonotype depth and reliability. Without single-read clonotypes, shared clonotype proportions correlated more between IR-seq and RNA-seq. The sorted CD138-negative fraction was a mixed bone marrow immune population, not purified T cells.

This library used around 400 ng RNA and molecular barcoded adaptors spanning alpha/delta and beta/gamma chains. One entry per CDR3 protein, called by TCRdb with MiXCR from the reads. The table has around 130,000 distinct CDR3 sequences, approximately 13% seen once. Trimming took 2 bases from V and 5 from J, leaving 5 bases between them. The CDR3 length is 12 residues. Germline V gives CDR1 MNHEY, CDR2 SVGEGT. This clonotype originated in a donor at least 40 years old with multiple myeloma. This chain connects TRBV6-2 or TRBV6-3 to TRBJ2-3; D uncertain. Source material: a population of CD138-negative cells sorted from bone marrow. The CDR3 sequence is CASSYPLDTQYF. Here the CDR3 DNA reads TGTGCCAGCAGTTACCCATTAGATACGCAGTATTTT.